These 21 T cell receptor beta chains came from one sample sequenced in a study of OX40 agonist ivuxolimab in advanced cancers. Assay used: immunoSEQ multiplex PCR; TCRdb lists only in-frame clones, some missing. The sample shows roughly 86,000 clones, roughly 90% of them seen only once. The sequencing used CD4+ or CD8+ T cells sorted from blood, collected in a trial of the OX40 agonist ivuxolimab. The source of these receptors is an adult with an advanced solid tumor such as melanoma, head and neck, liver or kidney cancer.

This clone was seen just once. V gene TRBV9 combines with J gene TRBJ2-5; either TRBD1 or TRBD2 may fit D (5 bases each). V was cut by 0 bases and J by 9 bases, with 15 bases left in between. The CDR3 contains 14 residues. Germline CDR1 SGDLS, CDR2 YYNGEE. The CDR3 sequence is CASSVGSGLGAQYF. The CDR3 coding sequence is TGTGCCAGCAGCGTAGGCTCGGGGCTCGGGGCCCAGTACTTC.

Here the CDR3 DNA reads TGTGCCAGCAGCTGGGGACAAACTGCCTACGAGCAGTACTTC. The encoded protein is CASSWGQTAYEQYF. The chain joins TRBV11-1 to TRBJ2-7; possibly TRBD1 for D (6 bases). CDR1 and CDR2 from the germline V gene are SGHAT and FQDESV (reference sequence). V gave up 4 bases and J gave up 2 bases, with 12 bases separating them. This CDR3 is built from 14 residues.

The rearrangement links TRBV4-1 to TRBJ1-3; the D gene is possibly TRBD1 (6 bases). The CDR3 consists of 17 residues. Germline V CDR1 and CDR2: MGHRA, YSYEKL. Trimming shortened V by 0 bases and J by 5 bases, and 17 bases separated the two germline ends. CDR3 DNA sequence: TGCGCCAGCAGCCAAGATACCTCAGGGGCCAGTAGAAACACCATATATTTT. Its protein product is CASSQDTSGASRNTIYF.

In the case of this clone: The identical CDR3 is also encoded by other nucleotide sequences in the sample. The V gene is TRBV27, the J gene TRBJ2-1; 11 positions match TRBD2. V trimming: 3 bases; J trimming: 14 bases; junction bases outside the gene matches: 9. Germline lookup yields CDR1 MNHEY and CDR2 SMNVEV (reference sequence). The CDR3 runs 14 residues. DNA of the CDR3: TGTGCCAGCAGTTTGGGACTAGCGGAGGGGGGGGAGTTCTTC. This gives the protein CASSLGLAEGGEFF.

DNA of the CDR3: TGCGCCAGCAGCCAACCGACTAGCGGGAGGGTAACAGATACGCAGTATTTT. Translating gives CASSQPTSGRVTDTQYF. J is TRBJ2-3 and V is TRBV4-1, with 14 bases that match TRBD2. This CDR3 contains 17 residues. Trimming removed 2 bases from V and 3 bases from J; junction bases left unmatched: 4. Germline loops: CDR1 MGHRA, CDR2 YSYEKL.

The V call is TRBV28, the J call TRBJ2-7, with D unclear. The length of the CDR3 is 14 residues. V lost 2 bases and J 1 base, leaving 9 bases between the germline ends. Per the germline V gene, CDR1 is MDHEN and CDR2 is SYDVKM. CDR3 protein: CASSLGARSYEQYF. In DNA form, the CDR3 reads TGTGCCAGCAGTTTAGGCGCCAGATCCTACGAGCAGTACTTC.

In nucleotides, the CDR3 is TGTGCCAGCTCACGAGCGGGGCCCACAGATACGCAGTATTTT. Encoded protein: CASSRAGPTDTQYF. V gene TRBV28 combines with J gene TRBJ2-3; 7 nucleotides line up with TRBD2. Per germline, CDR1 MDHEN and CDR2 SYDVKM. There are 14 residues in the CDR3. The ends lost 8 bases at V and 2 bases at J; junction bases unmatched: 7.

The CDR3 DNA reads TGTGCCAGCAGTGACGACAGACAGGGTTCTTTCTATGGCTACACCTTC. It translates to CASSDDRQGSFYGYTF. V is TRBV25-1 and J is TRBJ1-2, with 7 bases identical to TRBD1. The germline V gene has CDR1 MGHDK and CDR2 SYGVNS. The CDR3 loop spans 16 amino acids. V dropped 3 bases and J dropped 4; count of bases not matched to a gene: 11.

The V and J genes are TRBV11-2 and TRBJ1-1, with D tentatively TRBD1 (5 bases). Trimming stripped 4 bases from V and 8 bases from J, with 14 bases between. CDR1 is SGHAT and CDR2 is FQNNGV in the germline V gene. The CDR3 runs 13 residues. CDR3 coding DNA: TGTGCCAGCAGCTGGTCAGGGACCAGAGAAGCTTTCTTT. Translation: CASSWSGTREAFF.

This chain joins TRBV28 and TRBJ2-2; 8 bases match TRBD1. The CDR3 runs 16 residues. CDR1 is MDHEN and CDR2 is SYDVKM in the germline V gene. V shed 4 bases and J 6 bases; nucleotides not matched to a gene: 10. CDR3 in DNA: TGTGCCAGCAGTTCGCCGCAGGGGGCAAGGGCCGGGGAGCTGTTTTTT. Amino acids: CASSSPQGARAGELFF.

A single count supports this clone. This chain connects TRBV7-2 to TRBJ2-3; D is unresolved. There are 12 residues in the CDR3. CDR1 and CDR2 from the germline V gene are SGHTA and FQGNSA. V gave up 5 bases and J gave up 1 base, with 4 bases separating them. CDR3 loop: CASSTRTDTQYF. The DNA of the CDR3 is TGTGCCAGCAGCACCCGCACAGATACGCAGTATTTT.

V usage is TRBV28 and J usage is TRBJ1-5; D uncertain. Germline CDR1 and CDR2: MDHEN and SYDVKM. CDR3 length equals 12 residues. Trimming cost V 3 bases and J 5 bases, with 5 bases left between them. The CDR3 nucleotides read TGTGCCAGCAGTTTTTGGGATCAGCCCCAGCATTTT. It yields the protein CASSFWDQPQHF.

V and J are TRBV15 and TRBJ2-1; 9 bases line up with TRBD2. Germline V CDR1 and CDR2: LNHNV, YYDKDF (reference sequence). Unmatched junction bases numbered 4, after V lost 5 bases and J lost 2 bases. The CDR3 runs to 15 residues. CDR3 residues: CATSPLAGAYNEQFF. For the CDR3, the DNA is TGTGCCACCAGCCCTTTAGCGGGAGCCTACAATGAGCAGTTCTTC.

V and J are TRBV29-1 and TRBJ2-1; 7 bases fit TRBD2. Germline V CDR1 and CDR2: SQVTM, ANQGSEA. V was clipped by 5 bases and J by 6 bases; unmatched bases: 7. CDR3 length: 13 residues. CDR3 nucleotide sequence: TGCAGCGTTTCGGCGGGAGCCTTCAATGAGCAGTTCTTC. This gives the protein CSVSAGAFNEQFF.

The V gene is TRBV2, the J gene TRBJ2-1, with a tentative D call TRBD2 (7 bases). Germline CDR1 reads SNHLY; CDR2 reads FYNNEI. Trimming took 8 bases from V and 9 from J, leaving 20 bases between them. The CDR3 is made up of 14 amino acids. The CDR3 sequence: CASGRRGGGGEQFF. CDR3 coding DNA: TGTGCCAGCGGACGACGAGGGGGGGGAGGTGAGCAGTTCTTC.

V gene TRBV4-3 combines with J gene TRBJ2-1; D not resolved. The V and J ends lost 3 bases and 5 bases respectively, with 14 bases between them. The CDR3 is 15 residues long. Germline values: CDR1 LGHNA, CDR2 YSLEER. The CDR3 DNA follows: TGCGCCAGCAGCCAGATAGCCGCTACGAACAATGAGCAGTTCTTC. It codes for CASSQIAATNNEQFF.

CDR3 bases: TGTGCCAGCTCACCACCTTCACAGACAGAGACCCAGTACTTC. Translated: CASSPPSQTETQYF. The rearrangement joins TRBV18 to TRBJ2-5; D gene uncertain. The CDR3 extends over 14 amino acids. V shed 0 bases and J shed 4 bases, with 9 bases lying between them. Germline CDR1 KGHSH, CDR2 LQKENI.

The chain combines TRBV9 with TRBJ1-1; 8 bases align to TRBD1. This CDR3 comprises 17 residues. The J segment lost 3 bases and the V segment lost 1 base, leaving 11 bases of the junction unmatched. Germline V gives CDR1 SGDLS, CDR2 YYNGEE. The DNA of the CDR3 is TGTGCCAGCAGCGTAACAGAGTCAGGGGGCAGGGACACTGAAGCTTTCTTT. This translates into CASSVTESGGRDTEAFF.

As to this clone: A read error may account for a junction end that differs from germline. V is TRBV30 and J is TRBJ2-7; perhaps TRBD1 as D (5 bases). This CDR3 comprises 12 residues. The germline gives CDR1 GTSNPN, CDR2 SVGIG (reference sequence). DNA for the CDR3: TGTGCCTACGGCAACTCAGGGTACGGGCAGTACTTC. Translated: CAYGNSGYGQYF. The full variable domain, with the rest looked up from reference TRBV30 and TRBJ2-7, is SQTIHQWPATLVQPVGSPLSLECTVEGTSNPNLYWYRQAAGRGLQLLFYSVGIGQISSEVPQNLSASRPQDRQFILSSKKLLLSDSGFYLCAYGNSGYGQYFGPGTRLTVT.

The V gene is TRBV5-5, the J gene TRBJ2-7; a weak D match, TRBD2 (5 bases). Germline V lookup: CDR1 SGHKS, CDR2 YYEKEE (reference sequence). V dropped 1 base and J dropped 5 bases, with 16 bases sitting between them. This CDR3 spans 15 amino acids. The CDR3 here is CASSLNPTEAHEQYF. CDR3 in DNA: TGTGCCAGCAGCTTGAATCCTACGGAGGCCCACGAGCAGTACTTC.

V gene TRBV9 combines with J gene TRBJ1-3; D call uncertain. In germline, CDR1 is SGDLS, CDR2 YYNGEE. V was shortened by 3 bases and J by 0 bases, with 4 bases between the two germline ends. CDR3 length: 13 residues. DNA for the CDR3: TGTGCCAGCAGCGAAAACTCTGGAAACACCATATATTTT. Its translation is CASSENSGNTIYF.